This T cell receptor beta chain was observed in a study of T-cell memory formation after mild COVID-19 (dated by TCRdb to the early 2020s). With regard to the full study: TCR sequence clusters from the two donors were largely donor specific. Two young, previously healthy adult volunteers made up the cohort, one male and one female. Longitudinal TCRalpha and TCRbeta repertoire sequencing tracked T-cell clones expanding and contracting after mild COVID-19 in a couple of donors.

The reads were generated on an Illumina NovaSeq 6000. TCRalpha and TCRbeta cDNA libraries were constructed by 5'RACE with constant-segment primers, with sample barcodes and unique molecular identifiers being introduced. RNA was extracted from every sample with Trizol reagent. Amplification of the libraries took two PCR steps, and the second step added a second sample barcode plus Illumina TruSeq adapters. Sequencing of libraries was performed on an Illumina NovaSeq with 2 x 150 bp paired-end reads. The original methods were these. The reads were demultiplexed and collapsed into UMI-guided consensus sequences using migec v1.2.7. With mixcr v2.1.11, UMI consensuses were aligned to TRA and TRB V and J templates and assembled into clonotypes. A clonotype was counted as expanded or contracted only when both edgeR and NoisET called the clonotype significant, with the noise models trained on biological replicates. For edgeR calls, a false discovery rate-adjusted p below 0.01 and a log2 fold-change threshold of 1 were applied. As an exploratory analysis of dynamics, max-normalized trajectories of the 1000 most abundant clonotypes were examined with PCA combined with hierarchical clustering. Separately sequenced CD4+ and CD8+ repertoires were used to assign a CD4 or CD8 phenotype to each responding clone. Using fastp at Q25 and MiXCR, TCRdb reprocessed the public reads and kept productive beta chains. When rows share a CDR3 protein, they turn into one entry using the most common DNA and genes. The V and J calls come from TCRdb's annotation, not from the publication. The sample table records about 290,000 distinct CDR3 sequences; roughly 18% of these occur just once. The ten largest make up about 21% of the sample.

This clonotype showed up just a few times. The antigen it binds to is not known. There are no base qualities to consult, and no much larger clone falls within one base. Ficoll-Paque density gradient centrifugation was the method used to isolate PBMCs. Results and caveats for the whole study, not just this receptor: Balanced CD4/CD8 phenotypes were observed for clones contracting from day 15 to 85, whereas a bias towards CD4+ was observed for a second wave of clones expanding from day 15 to 37. Whether the second-wave clones peaking on day 37 were SARS-CoV-2 specific was not confirmed. Contracting CD4+ clones turned up mainly in the CM and EM memory subsets, whereas EMRA was where CD8+ clones were enriched. Some responding clones were found in pre-infection memory, which suggests that pre-existing cross-reactive memory T cells took part in the SARS-CoV-2 response. The study included only a couple of mild cases, and larger cohorts that include severe cases with pre-infection samples were judged to be necessary.

Trimming removed 4 bases from V and 4 bases from J, leaving 20 bases between the germline ends. CDR1 and CDR2 are drawn from the germline V gene (reference sequence): DFQATT, SNEGSKA. Reading from cysteine to phenylalanine, the CDR3 counts 16 amino acids. The only DNA kept is the CDR3, 48 bases in frame from the first base. The chain couples TRBV20-1 to TRBJ2-1; the best D guess is TRBD2, with 6 bases matching. This TCR was sampled from a man aged 18 to 30 who had mild COVID-19 (a few samples of this study predate the infection). The sample titles of this study are shuffled in the database, so cell type and time point are left out; the donor was told from shared clones. What was sequenced was PBMCs or a T cell subset sorted from them (not recorded which). The DNA sequence is as follows: TGCAGTGCTATTGGCGGGGCCACAACCTCTTACAATGAGCAGTTCTTC. It encodes CSAIGGATTSYNEQFF.